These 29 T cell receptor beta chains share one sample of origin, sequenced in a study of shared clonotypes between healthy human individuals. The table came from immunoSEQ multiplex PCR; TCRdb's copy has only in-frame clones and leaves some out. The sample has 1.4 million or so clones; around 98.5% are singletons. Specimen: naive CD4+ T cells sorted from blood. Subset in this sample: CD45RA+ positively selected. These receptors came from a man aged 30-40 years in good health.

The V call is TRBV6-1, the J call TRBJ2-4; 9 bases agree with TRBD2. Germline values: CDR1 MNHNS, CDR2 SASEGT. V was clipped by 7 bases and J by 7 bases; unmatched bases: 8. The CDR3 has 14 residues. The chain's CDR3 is CASNPTSGTNIQYF. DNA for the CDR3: TGTGCCAGCAACCCGACTAGCGGTACGAACATTCAGTACTTC.

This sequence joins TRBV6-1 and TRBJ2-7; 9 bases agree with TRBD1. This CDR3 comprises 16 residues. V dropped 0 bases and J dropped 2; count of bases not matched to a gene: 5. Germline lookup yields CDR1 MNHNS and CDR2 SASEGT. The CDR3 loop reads CASSEAHRGLTYEQYF. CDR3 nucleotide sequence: TGTGCCAGCAGTGAAGCTCACAGGGGGCTAACCTACGAGCAGTACTTC.

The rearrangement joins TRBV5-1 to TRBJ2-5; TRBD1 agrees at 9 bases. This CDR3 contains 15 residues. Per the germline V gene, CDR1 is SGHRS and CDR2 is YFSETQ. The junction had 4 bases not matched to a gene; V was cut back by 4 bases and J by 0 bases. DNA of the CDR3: TGCGCCAGCAGCGGGGGGACAGGGTACCAAGAGACCCAGTACTTC. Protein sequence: CASSGGTGYQETQYF.

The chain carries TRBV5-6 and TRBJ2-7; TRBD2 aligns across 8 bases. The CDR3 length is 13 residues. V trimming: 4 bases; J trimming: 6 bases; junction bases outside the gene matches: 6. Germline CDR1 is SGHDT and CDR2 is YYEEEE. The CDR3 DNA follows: TGTGCCAGCAGCGCGGGACTAGTAAGCGAGCAGTACTTC. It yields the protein CASSAGLVSEQYF. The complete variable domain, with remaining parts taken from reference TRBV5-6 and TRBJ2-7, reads DAGVTQSPTHLIKTRGQQVTLRCSPKSGHDTVSWYQQALGQGPQFIFQYYEEEERQRGNFPDRFSGHQFPNYSSELNVNALLLGDSALYLCASSAGLVSEQYFGPGTRLTVT.

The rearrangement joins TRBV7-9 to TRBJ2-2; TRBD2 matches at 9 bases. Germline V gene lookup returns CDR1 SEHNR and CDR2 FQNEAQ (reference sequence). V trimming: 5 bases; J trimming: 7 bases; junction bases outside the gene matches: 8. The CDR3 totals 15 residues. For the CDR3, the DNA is TGTGCCAGCAGCCTCACTGGGACTAGCAACGGGGAGCTGTTTTTT. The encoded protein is CASSLTGTSNGELFF.

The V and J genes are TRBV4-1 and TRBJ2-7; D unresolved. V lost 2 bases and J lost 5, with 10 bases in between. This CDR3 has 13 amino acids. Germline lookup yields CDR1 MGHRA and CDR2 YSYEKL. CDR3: CASSQPPLDEQYF. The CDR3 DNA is TGCGCCAGCAGCCAACCCCCTCTCGACGAGCAGTACTTC.

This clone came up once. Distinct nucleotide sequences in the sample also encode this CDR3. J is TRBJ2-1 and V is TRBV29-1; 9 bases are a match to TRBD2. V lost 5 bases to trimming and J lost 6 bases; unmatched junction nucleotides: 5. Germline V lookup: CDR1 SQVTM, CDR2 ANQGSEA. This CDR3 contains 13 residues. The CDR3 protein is CSVRLAGSNEQFF. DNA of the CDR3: TGCAGCGTTCGTCTAGCGGGAAGCAATGAGCAGTTCTTC.

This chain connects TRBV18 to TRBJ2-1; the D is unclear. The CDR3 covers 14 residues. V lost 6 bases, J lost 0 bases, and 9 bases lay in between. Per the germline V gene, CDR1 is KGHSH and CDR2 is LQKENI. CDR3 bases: TGTGCCAGCTCCTTCGGTAGCTCCTACAATGAGCAGTTCTTC. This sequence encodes CASSFGSSYNEQFF. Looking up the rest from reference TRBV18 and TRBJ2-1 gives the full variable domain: NAGVMQNPRHLVRRRGQEARLRCSPMKGHSHVYWYRQLPEEGLKFMVYLQKENIIDESGMPKERFSAEFPKEGPSILRIQQVVRGDSAAYFCASSFGSSYNEQFFGPGTRLTVL.

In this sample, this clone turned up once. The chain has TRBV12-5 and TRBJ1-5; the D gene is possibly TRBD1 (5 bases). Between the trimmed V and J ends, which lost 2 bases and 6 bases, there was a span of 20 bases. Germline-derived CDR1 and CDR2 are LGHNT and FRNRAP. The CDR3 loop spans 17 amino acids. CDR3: CASGLTGTADILQPQHF. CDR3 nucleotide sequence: TGTGCTAGTGGTTTGACGGGGACCGCGGACATTCTTCAGCCCCAGCATTTT.

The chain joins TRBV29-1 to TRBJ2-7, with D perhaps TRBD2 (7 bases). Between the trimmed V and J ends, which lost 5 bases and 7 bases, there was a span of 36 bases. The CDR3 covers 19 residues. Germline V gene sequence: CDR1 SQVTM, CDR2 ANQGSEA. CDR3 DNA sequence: TGCAGCGTTCCAAGGGCAGGGGCTGGGACTACTTCTTCGACGGGGGAGCAGTACTTC. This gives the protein CSVPRAGAGTTSSTGEQYF.

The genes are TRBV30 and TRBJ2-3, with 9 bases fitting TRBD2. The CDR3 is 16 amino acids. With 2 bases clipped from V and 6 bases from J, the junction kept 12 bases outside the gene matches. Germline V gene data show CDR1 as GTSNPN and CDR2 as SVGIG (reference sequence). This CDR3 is CAWSYALAGMGDTQYF. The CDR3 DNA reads TGTGCCTGGAGTTATGCGCTAGCGGGGATGGGGGATACGCAGTATTTT.

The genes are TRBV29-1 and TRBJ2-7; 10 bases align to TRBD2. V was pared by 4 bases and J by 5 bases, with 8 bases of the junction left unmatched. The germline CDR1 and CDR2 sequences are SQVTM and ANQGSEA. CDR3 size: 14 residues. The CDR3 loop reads CSVVGLAGVHEQYF. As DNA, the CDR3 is TGCAGCGTTGTGGGGCTAGCGGGAGTCCACGAGCAGTACTTC.

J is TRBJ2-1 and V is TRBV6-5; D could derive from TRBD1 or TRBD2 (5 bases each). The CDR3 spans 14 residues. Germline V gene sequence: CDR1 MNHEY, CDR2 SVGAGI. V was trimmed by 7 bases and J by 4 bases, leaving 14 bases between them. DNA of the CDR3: TGTGCCAGCAAGAGACGGGACGCATACAATGAGCAGTTCTTC. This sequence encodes CASKRRDAYNEQFF.

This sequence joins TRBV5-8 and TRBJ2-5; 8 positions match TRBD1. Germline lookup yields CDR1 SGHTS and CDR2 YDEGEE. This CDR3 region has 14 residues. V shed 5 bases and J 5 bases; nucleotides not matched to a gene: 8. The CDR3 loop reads CASSSGGWRETQYF. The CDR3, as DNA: TGTGCCAGCAGTTCAGGGGGCTGGCGCGAGACCCAGTACTTC.

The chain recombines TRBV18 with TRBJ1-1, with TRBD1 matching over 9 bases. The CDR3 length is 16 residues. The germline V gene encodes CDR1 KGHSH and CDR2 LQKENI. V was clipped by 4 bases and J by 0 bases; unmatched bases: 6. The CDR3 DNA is TGTGCCAGCTCACTGGACAGGGGAGGAATGAACACTGAAGCTTTCTTT. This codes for CASSLDRGGMNTEAFF.

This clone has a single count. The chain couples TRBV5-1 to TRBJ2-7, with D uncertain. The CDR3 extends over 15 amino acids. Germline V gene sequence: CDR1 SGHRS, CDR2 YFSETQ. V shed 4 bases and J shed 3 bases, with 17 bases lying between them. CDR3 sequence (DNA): TGCGCCAGCAGCCCGTTGAAAGAAACTAACTACGAGCAGTACTTC. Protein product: CASSPLKETNYEQYF. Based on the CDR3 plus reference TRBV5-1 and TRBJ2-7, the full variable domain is KAGVTQTPRYLIKTRGQQVTLSCSPISGHRSVSWYQQTPGQGLQFLFEYFSETQRNKGNFPGRFSGRQFSNSRSEMNVSTLELGDSALYLCASSPLKETNYEQYFGPGTRLTVT.

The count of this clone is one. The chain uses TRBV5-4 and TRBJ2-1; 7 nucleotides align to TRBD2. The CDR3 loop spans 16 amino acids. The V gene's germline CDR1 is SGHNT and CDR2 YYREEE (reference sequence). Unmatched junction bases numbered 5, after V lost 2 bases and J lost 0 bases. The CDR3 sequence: CASSLKAGSSYNEQFF. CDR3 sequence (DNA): TGTGCCAGCAGCTTAAAAGCGGGGAGCTCCTACAATGAGCAGTTCTTC.

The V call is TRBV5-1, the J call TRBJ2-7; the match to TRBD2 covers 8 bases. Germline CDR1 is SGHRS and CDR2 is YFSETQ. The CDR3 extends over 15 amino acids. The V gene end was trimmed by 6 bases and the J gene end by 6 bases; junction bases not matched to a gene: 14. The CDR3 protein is CASNQGSGGSGEQYF. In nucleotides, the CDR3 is TGCGCCAGCAACCAGGGTTCGGGGGGGAGCGGCGAGCAGTACTTC.

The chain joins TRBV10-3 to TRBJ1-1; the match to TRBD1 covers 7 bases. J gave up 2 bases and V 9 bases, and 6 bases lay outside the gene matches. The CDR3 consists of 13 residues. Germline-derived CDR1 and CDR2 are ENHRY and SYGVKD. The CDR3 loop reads CAIYNRGNTEAFF. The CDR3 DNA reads TGTGCCATATACAACAGGGGTAACACTGAAGCTTTCTTT.

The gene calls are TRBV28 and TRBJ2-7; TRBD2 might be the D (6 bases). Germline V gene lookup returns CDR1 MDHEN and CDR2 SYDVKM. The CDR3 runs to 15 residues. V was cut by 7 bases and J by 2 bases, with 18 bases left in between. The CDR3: CASKEGGLRAYEQYF. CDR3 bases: TGTGCCAGCAAGGAGGGAGGCCTCAGGGCCTACGAGCAGTACTTC.

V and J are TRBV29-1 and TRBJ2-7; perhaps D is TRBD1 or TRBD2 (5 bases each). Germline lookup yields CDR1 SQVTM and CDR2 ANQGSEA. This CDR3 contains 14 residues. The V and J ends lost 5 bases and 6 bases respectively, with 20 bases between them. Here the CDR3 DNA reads TGCAGCGTTCTTCCGGGACGGGCCACGCGCGAGCAGTACTTC. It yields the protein CSVLPGRATREQYF.

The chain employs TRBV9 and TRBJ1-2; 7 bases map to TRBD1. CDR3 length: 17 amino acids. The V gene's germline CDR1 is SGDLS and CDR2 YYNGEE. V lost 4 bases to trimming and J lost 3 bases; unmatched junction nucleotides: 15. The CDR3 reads CASSPILEGGGDYGYTF. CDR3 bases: TGTGCCAGCAGCCCTATTTTAGAAGGGGGCGGTGACTATGGCTACACCTTC.

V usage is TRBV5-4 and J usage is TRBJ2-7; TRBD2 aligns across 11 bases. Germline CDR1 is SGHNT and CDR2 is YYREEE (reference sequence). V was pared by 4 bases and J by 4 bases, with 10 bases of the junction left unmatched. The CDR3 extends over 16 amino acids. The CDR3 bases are TGTGCCAGCAGCACAGCTCAAACTAGCGGGAGTTACGAGCAGTACTTC. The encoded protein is CASSTAQTSGSYEQYF.

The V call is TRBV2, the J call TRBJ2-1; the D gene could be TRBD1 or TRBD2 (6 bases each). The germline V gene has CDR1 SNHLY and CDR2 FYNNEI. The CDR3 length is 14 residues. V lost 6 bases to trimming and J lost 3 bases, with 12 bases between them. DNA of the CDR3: TGTGCCAGCAGGTCGAGGGGGGTCTACAATGAGCAGTTCTTC. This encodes CASRSRGVYNEQFF.

The CDR3 region is CASSLAGTFYEQYF. The CDR3 DNA sequence: TGTGCCAGCAGCTTGGCCGGGACTTTCTACGAGCAGTACTTC. J is TRBJ2-7 and V is TRBV5-4, with TRBD2 as a possible D gene (6 bases). The V end lost 0 bases, the J end lost 3 bases, and 10 bases lay between the germline ends. This CDR3 has 14 amino acids. Germline assignment: CDR1 SGHNT and CDR2 YYREEE (reference sequence).

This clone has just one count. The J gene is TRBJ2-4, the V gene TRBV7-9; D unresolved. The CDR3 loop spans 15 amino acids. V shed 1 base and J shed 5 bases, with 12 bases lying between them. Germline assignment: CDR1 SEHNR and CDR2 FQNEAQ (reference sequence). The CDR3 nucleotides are TGTGCCAGCAGCTTAGGGCCGGGTCGGGAAAACATTCAGTACTTC. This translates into CASSLGPGRENIQYF.

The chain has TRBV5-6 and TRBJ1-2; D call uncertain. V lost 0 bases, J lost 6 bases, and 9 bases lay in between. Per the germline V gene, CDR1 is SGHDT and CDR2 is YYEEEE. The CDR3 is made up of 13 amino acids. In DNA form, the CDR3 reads TGTGCCAGCAGCTTGGTTGAAGGGAATGGCTACACCTTC. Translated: CASSLVEGNGYTF.

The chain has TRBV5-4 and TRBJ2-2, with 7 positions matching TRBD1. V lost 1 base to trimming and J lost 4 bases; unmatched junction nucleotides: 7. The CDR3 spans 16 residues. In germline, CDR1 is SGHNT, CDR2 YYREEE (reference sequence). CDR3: CASSLSPGQSTGELFF. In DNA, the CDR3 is TGTGCCAGCAGCTTGAGTCCGGGACAGAGCACCGGGGAGCTGTTTTTT.

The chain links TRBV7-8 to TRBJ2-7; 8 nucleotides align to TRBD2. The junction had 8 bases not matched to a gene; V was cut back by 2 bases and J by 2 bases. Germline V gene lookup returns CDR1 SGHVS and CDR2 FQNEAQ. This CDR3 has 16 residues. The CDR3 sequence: CASSLTGGVEPYEQYF. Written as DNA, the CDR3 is TGTGCCAGCAGCTTAACCGGGGGGGTGGAGCCCTACGAGCAGTACTTC. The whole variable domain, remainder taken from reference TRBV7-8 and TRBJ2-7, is GAGVSQSPRYKVAKRGQDVALRCDPISGHVSLFWYQQALGQGPEFLTYFQNEAQLDKSGLPSDRFFAERPEGSVSTLKIQRTQQEDSAVYLCASSLTGGVEPYEQYFGPGTRLTVT.